Listed below are T cell receptor beta chains from one sample, sequenced in a study of CD8+CD57+ T cells in acquired aplastic anemia. One entry per CDR3 protein results from TCRdb running MiXCR on the reads. Of 95,000 to 150,000 distinct CDR3 sequences listed, about 50% are singletons. The sample consisted of sorted CD4+, CD8+, or CD8+CD57+ T cells (not recorded which) from PBMCs. These receptors originate from a human donor with aplastic anemia. Both conserved end residues are trimmed from each CDR3. Some rows have no size entry. The others give once, few or many, or a class for an expanded clone.

CDR3: SAWTRGEQF
J: TRBJ2-1
size: .
V: TRBV20-1

CDR3: SASDSGRAGSYNEQF
J: TRBJ2-1
size: .
V: TRBV20-1

CDR3: ASTDRVVEKLF
J: TRBJ1-4
size: .
V: TRBV25-1

CDR3: ASSSGLAGGLGEQF
J: TRBJ2-1
size: .
V: TRBV19

CDR3: ASSLGSPADNEQF
J: TRBJ2-1
size: .
V: TRBV7-9

CDR3: ASSQGQDNSPLH
J: TRBJ1-6
size: .
V: TRBV10-1

CDR3: ASSPGTGNSPLH
J: TRBJ1-6
size: few
V: TRBV10-1

CDR3: ASGLAEQY
J: TRBJ2-3
size: .
V: TRBV7-2

CDR3: SVEDLRGLYNEQF
J: TRBJ2-1
size: .
V: TRBV29-1

CDR3: ASSRTGPGETQY
J: TRBJ2-5
size: few
V: TRBV19

CDR3: ASSYHPPGQPSTDTQY
J: TRBJ2-3
size: .
V: TRBV6-2/TRBV6-3

CDR3: ASMTSGGRETQH
J: TRBJ1-5
size: once
V: TRBV2

CDR3: SAQGQGAGDTQY
J: TRBJ2-3
size: many
V: TRBV20-1